A selection of T cell receptor beta chains follows, all from one sample in a study of metastatic and nonmetastatic thyroid tumors. Using MiXCR, TCRdb reanalyzed the PCR reads. The repertoire includes over 25,000 clones, 15% to 20% of them detected once, and about 6.5% sits in the top ten. Sequencing was performed on blood. Receptors were obtained from a male donor with papillary thyroid cancer or a benign thyroid nodule (not recorded which). Some clones in this sample may be carry-over from other donors' samples. Each CDR3 is given with its conserved first and last residue. A D gene is named only where the DNA matches it firmly. Not all rows give a size; the values are once, few, many and, for expanded clones, a class.

j_call: TRBJ1-1
d_call: TRBD1
clone_size: many
v_call: TRBV14
cdr3_nt: TGTGCCAGCAGCCTGGGACAGGGTCGACGCACAGTTGAAGCTTTCTTT
cdr3_aa: CASSLGQGRRTVEAFF

j_call: TRBJ2-1
d_call: TRBD2
clone_size: many
v_call: TRBV10-3
cdr3_nt: TGTGCCATCAGTGCGGCTGAGGGACTAGCGGGAGGGCTTGTCAATGAGCAGTTCTTC
cdr3_aa: CAISAAEGLAGGLVNEQFF

j_call: TRBJ2-3
d_call: TRBD2
clone_size: many
v_call: TRBV2
cdr3_nt: TGTGCCAGCAGTGACCCAGGCGGGAGTGACACAGATACGCAGTATTTT
cdr3_aa: CASSDPGGSDTDTQYF

j_call: TRBJ1-1
d_call: NA
clone_size: many
v_call: TRBV30
cdr3_nt: TGTGCCTGGAGTTATGGGAACACTGAAGCTTTCTTT
cdr3_aa: CAWSYGNTEAFF

j_call: TRBJ2-7
d_call: NA
clone_size: few
v_call: TRBV6-1
cdr3_nt: TGTGCCAGCACCCCCCCCGGTAGATGGGGGGAGCATTACTTC
cdr3_aa: CASTPPGRWGEHYF

j_call: TRBJ2-7
d_call: TRBD1
clone_size: medium-sized
v_call: TRBV2
cdr3_nt: TGTGCCAGCAGTGATTGGGACAGGGTTGCCGAGCAGTACTTC
cdr3_aa: CASSDWDRVAEQYF

j_call: TRBJ2-7
d_call: TRBD2
clone_size: few
v_call: TRBV12-3/TRBV12-4
cdr3_nt: TGTGCCAGCAGTTCGACTAGCGGGAGGCTCGAGCAGTACTTC
cdr3_aa: CASSSTSGRLEQYF

j_call: TRBJ1-2
d_call: NA
clone_size: many
v_call: TRBV3-1
cdr3_nt: TGTGCCAGCAGCCGGGACACTTTTTATTCCTATGGCTACACCTTC
cdr3_aa: CASSRDTFYSYGYTF

j_call: TRBJ2-7
d_call: NA
clone_size: many
v_call: TRBV5-1
cdr3_nt: TGCGCCAGCAGCCCCGACACAGTCTACAAGCAGTACTTC
cdr3_aa: CASSPDTVYKQYF

j_call: TRBJ2-1
d_call: TRBD2
clone_size: many
v_call: TRBV19
cdr3_nt: TGTGCCAGTAGGGGACTAGCGGGAGGGCTATACTACAATGAGCAGTTCTTC
cdr3_aa: CASRGLAGGLYYNEQFF

j_call: TRBJ2-1
d_call: TRBD1
clone_size: many
v_call: TRBV20-1
cdr3_nt: TGCAGTGCTAGAGAGCACAGGGGGCTCAATGAGCAGTTCTTC
cdr3_aa: CSAREHRGLNEQFF

j_call: TRBJ1-5
d_call: NA
clone_size: many
v_call: TRBV19
cdr3_nt: TGTGCCAGTAGTATAGGGAATCAGCCCCAGCATTTT
cdr3_aa: CASSIGNQPQHF

j_call: TRBJ2-7
d_call: NA
clone_size: few
v_call: TRBV27
cdr3_nt: TGTGCCACCCACAAGCCCTACGAGCAGTACTTC
cdr3_aa: CATHKPYEQYF

j_call: TRBJ2-7
d_call: TRBD2
clone_size: many
v_call: TRBV6-1
cdr3_nt: TGTGCCAGCAGTTCAGTCCTAGCGGGGAGCTCCTACGAGCAGTACTTC
cdr3_aa: CASSSVLAGSSYEQYF

j_call: TRBJ1-1
d_call: NA
clone_size: many
v_call: TRBV18
cdr3_nt: TGTGCCAGCTCACCGGGGACTGAAGCTTTCTTT
cdr3_aa: CASSPGTEAFF

j_call: TRBJ1-2
d_call: NA
clone_size: medium-sized
v_call: TRBV10-1
cdr3_nt: TGCGCCAGCAGTGAGACCCATGGCTACACCTTC
cdr3_aa: CASSETHGYTF

j_call: TRBJ2-7
d_call: NA
clone_size: few
v_call: TRBV7-3
cdr3_nt: TGTGCCAGCTTCTACGAGCAGTACTTC
cdr3_aa: CASFYEQYF

j_call: TRBJ2-7
d_call: TRBD2
clone_size: many
v_call: TRBV7-2
cdr3_nt: TGTGCCAGCAGCTTACGGCTAGCGGGAGTAGGCGAGCAGTACTTC
cdr3_aa: CASSLRLAGVGEQYF

j_call: TRBJ2-2
d_call: TRBD1
clone_size: many
v_call: TRBV5-1
cdr3_nt: TGCGCCAGCAGCTTGTCGCTCGAAGGGACAGACAACACCGGGGAGCTGTTTTTT
cdr3_aa: CASSLSLEGTDNTGELFF

j_call: TRBJ2-7
d_call: NA
clone_size: many
v_call: TRBV7-9
cdr3_nt: TGTGCCAGCAGCTCACGGAGGTCCTACGAGCAGTACTTC
cdr3_aa: CASSSRRSYEQYF

j_call: TRBJ1-1
d_call: NA
clone_size: many
v_call: TRBV19
cdr3_nt: TGTGCCAGTAAGGCGGGCACTGAAGCTTTCTTT
cdr3_aa: CASKAGTEAFF

j_call: TRBJ2-1
d_call: NA
clone_size: NA
v_call: TRBV7-8
cdr3_nt: TGTGCCAGCACTCTAAACTGGGGCCAGTACAATGAGCAGCTCTTC
cdr3_aa: CASTLNWGQYNEQLF